The TCR beta chain under discussion was sequenced for a study of cytomegalovirus exposure and HLA in healthy donors. Some clones are missing from TCRdb's copy, which holds only in-frame ones; the method was immunoSEQ multiplex PCR. The top ten hold 9.5% to 13% of the sample, which has approximately 170,000 clones, roughly 84% seen once. Study results and limitations: A few chains linked to CMV were shown in vitro to be specific for CMV antigens.

Note on this clone: Its antigen is unknown.

This clonotype was sampled from a man in his thirties or forties in good health and CMV-seropositive. Material for sequencing was PBMCs.

Here the CDR3 reads CASSSGQGSAYEQYF. The DNA for the CDR3 is TGTGCCAGCAGCTCAGGACAGGGATCCGCCTACGAGCAGTACTTC. The J gene is TRBJ2-7, the V gene TRBV7-3; 8 bases map to TRBD1. The CDR3 length is 15 residues. Per germline, CDR1 SGHTA and CDR2 FQGTGA. V shed 4 bases, J shed 2 bases, and the junction held 7 bases outside the gene matches.